Listed below are T cell receptor beta chains from one sample, sequenced in a study of long-term antiretroviral therapy in people with HIV. Only in-frame clones appear in the TCRdb table, and some are missing; sequencing was by immunoSEQ multiplex PCR. The sample yields some 21,000 clones, roughly four fifths seen once. The material sequenced was unsorted PBMCs, taken less than 1.8 years before starting antiretroviral therapy. The receptors come from a woman in her thirties or forties with HIV. Each CDR3 is given with its conserved first and last residue. Each record gives: J gene, D gene, V gene, clone size, CDR3 protein. A D gene is named only where the DNA matches it firmly. Size is omitted from some rows. Given values are once, few, many or a class for expanded clones.

TRBJ2-4 | NA | TRBV6-1 | NA | CASTLGGSLNHIQYF
TRBJ1-5 | NA | TRBV7-9 | NA | CASSLGGAGNQPQHF
TRBJ1-2 | NA | TRBV2 | NA | CASSVLGAVYGYTF
TRBJ1-1 | TRBD1 | TRBV10-3 | large | CAIEDRGNTEAFF
TRBJ2-5 | NA | TRBV11-3 | NA | CASNLGPQETQYF
TRBJ2-7 | NA | TRBV5-1 | once | CASSPRPSNYEQYF
TRBJ1-4 | TRBD1 | TRBV15 | NA | CATRTDRGPANEKLFF
TRBJ2-5 | TRBD2 | TRBV13 | NA | CASSLMASGETQYF
TRBJ2-7 | TRBD1 | TRBV19 | NA | CASSNPQGALTYEQYF
TRBJ2-7 | NA | TRBV28 | NA | CASSLASGFEQYF
TRBJ2-7 | NA | TRBV7-6 | few | CASSLAPGTAYEQYF
TRBJ1-2 | TRBD1 | TRBV2 | NA | CASSGERAGGYLDYGYTF
TRBJ1-1 | NA | TRBV5-1 | once | CASSSSRDTPNTEAFF
TRBJ2-6 | NA | TRBV6-1 | NA | CASSDHWTDSGANVLTF
TRBJ2-6 | NA | TRBV5-1 | NA | CASSLETVSGANVLTF
TRBJ2-5 | TRBD2 | TRBV15 | NA | CATSRGGSSGGETQYF
TRBJ2-7 | NA | TRBV18 | NA | CASSRPRDSSYEQYF
TRBJ2-3 | NA | TRBV5-4 | NA | CASSRRPADTQYF
TRBJ2-5 | TRBD2 | TRBV4-3 | NA | CASSRELAGGEETQYF
TRBJ2-2 | NA | TRBV19 | NA | CASSITGGHTGELFF
TRBJ2-1 | TRBD2 | TRBV5-8 | few | CASSTLLAGRDEQFF
TRBJ1-4 | NA | TRBV4-2 | NA | CASSQEWTFLGPTNEKLFF
TRBJ1-2 | NA | TRBV7-2 | NA | CASSWPLNGYTF
TRBJ1-1 | TRBD1 | TRBV5-1 | NA | CASSLATGGFTEAFF
TRBJ1-4 | NA | TRBV5-1 | NA | CASSLGQSNEKLFF
TRBJ1-1 | NA | TRBV29-1 | once | CSVVMGFTEAFF
TRBJ1-4 | NA | TRBV6-1 | NA | CASSPGGAANEKLFF
TRBJ2-1 | NA | TRBV11-2 | NA | CASSPGTFDYNEQFF
TRBJ2-7 | TRBD2 | TRBV19 | few | CASSMTSGSPYEQYF
TRBJ2-5 | TRBD1 | TRBV2 | few | CASRDRGETQYF
TRBJ2-2 | NA | TRBV10-1 | NA | CASSEIGTSGELFF
TRBJ1-2 | TRBD1 | TRBV5-5 | NA | CASSLETRGQSGYTF
TRBJ1-1 | NA | TRBV11-2 | NA | CASLGDMQAFF